Each of the 11 T cell receptor beta chains below was sequenced from the same sample in a study of T cell responses to AZD1222 COVID-19 vaccine. Clones were read by immunoSEQ multiplex PCR, and TCRdb kept only the in-frame ones, dropping some. The sample has fewer than 110,000 clones, 90% seen once. Material: peripheral blood, obtained on day 0 of AZD1222 vaccination. Source of these receptors: an adult in good health.

This rearrangement joins TRBV19 to TRBJ1-3, with a tentative D call TRBD1 (6 bases). Trimming took off 4 bases at V and 1 base at J, with 11 bases between the two ends. The CDR3 sequence is 15 residues long. Germline V lookup: CDR1 LNHDA, CDR2 SQIVND (reference sequence). The CDR3 region has the DNA TGTGCCAGTAGTAGAACAGGGTCTTCTGGAAACACCATATATTTT. Translating gives CASSRTGSSGNTIYF.

The table lists this clone with a count of one. The rearrangement links TRBV30 to TRBJ1-3; D gene unclear. The germline V gene has CDR1 GTSNPN and CDR2 SVGIG (reference sequence). With 3 bases removed from V and 2 bases from J, the gap between germline ends came to 8 bases. CDR3 size: 13 residues. The CDR3 DNA reads as TGTGCCTGGAGGTGGGCGGCTGGAAACACCATATATTTT. Translated, it gives CAWRWAAGNTIYF.

The chain couples TRBV4-2 to TRBJ1-2; possible D gene TRBD1, 5 bases. Germline V gene sequence: CDR1 LGHNA, CDR2 YNFKEQ. The V gene lost 0 bases and the J gene lost 8 bases, with 22 bases spanning the gap. The CDR3 covers 17 residues. CDR3: CASSQEGFLGVLAGYTF. CDR3 DNA: TGTGCCAGCAGCCAAGAAGGATTTTTGGGGGTCTTGGCGGGCTACACCTTC.

This chain joins TRBV19 and TRBJ1-5, with TRBD1 identical over 8 bases. The germline gives CDR1 LNHDA, CDR2 SQIVND (reference sequence). With V trimmed by 4 bases and J by 7 bases, 3 bases remained unmatched. There are 13 residues in the CDR3. The CDR3: CASSTDRVQPQHF. CDR3 coding DNA: TGTGCCAGTAGTACGGACAGGGTCCAGCCCCAGCATTTT.

This rearrangement joins TRBV7-9 to TRBJ2-7, with 14 nucleotides matching TRBD2. J gave up 3 bases and V 5 bases, and 12 bases lay outside the gene matches. This CDR3 contains 18 residues. In germline, CDR1 is SEHNR, CDR2 FQNEAQ (reference sequence). The CDR3 sequence: CASSVPGTSGGPNYEQYF. The CDR3 DNA is TGTGCCAGCAGCGTTCCCGGGACTAGCGGGGGACCTAACTACGAGCAGTACTTC.

The chain employs TRBV13 and TRBJ1-5; 9 bases map to TRBD1. CDR1 is PRHDT and CDR2 is FYEKMQ in the germline V gene (reference sequence). The CDR3 is 15 amino acids. J gave up 5 bases and V 0 bases, and 2 bases lay outside the gene matches. CDR3 protein: CASSLGGQGDQPQHF. CDR3 nucleotide sequence: TGTGCCAGCAGCTTAGGGGGACAGGGCGATCAGCCCCAGCATTTT.

The V gene is TRBV25-1, the J gene TRBJ1-2; D gene ambiguous. V was cut by 4 bases and J by 4 bases, with 10 bases left in between. Germline CDR1 is MGHDK and CDR2 is SYGVNS. The CDR3 has 13 residues. The CDR3 coding sequence is TGTGCCAGCAGTGTCCCCGGGCTCTATGGCTACACCTTC. It encodes CASSVPGLYGYTF.

CDR3 protein: CASSSEPVYNEQFF. The CDR3 DNA reads TGTGCCAGCAGCTCCGAGCCCGTTTACAATGAGCAGTTCTTC. The chain joins TRBV7-9 to TRBJ2-1, with D uncertain. The CDR3 consists of 14 residues. CDR1 and CDR2 from the germline V gene are SEHNR and FQNEAQ (reference sequence). Trimming stripped 4 bases from V and 4 bases from J, with 11 bases between. The full variable domain, in which reference TRBV7-9 and TRBJ2-1 provide the parts outside the CDR3, is DTGVSQNPRHKITKRGQNVTFRCDPISEHNRLYWYRQTLGQGPEFLTYFQNEAQLEKSRLLSDRFSAERPKGSFSTLEIQRTEQGDSAMYLCASSSEPVYNEQFFGPGTRLTVL.

This sequence joins TRBV20-1 and TRBJ1-4; D gene ambiguous. V was cut by 6 bases and J by 8 bases, with 7 bases left in between. CDR1 is DFQATT, CDR2 SNEGSKA, per germline (reference sequence). The CDR3 extends over 10 amino acids. The CDR3 is CSARREKLFF. The CDR3, as DNA: TGCAGTGCACGGAGGGAAAAACTGTTTTTT.

This clone was picked up one time. The chain recombines TRBV23-1 with TRBJ1-5; D is possibly TRBD1 (5 bases). TRBV23-1 is reported as an ORF; its role is uncertain. V lost 0 bases, J lost 4 bases, and 16 bases lay in between. This CDR3 is 17 amino acids long. The CDR3 spells CASSQSMGPPANQPQHF. The CDR3 coding sequence is TGCGCCAGCAGTCAATCGATGGGACCTCCTGCAAATCAGCCCCAGCATTTT.

This chain connects TRBV4-1 to TRBJ1-5; no reliable D call. Germline V gene lookup returns CDR1 MGHRA and CDR2 YSYEKL. The CDR3 is 15 residues long. Between the trimmed V and J ends, which lost 4 bases and 0 bases, there was a span of 10 bases. The CDR3 nucleotides are TGCGCCAGCAGCCCCGACCCGAATAGCAATCAGCCCCAGCATTTT. Encoded protein: CASSPDPNSNQPQHF.